Presented here are 16 T cell receptor beta chains from one specimen sequenced in a study of OX40 agonist ivuxolimab in advanced cancers. The method was immunoSEQ multiplex PCR; TCRdb's version includes in-frame clones alone and lacks a portion of them. The sample includes about 94,000 clones, 80% to 90% of them seen just once. The sample here was CD4+ or CD8+ T cells sorted from blood, taken in a trial of the OX40 agonist ivuxolimab. The receptors come from an adult with an advanced solid tumor such as melanoma, head and neck, liver or kidney cancer.

This clone was recorded only once. The V gene is TRBV12-2, the J gene TRBJ2-1; TRBD2 is taken as the D call from the table, unchecked against the DNA. TRBV12-2 is flagged as a pseudogene. The length of the CDR3 is 19 residues. CDR3 in amino acids: CASRLRLAGGLPLYNEQFF. DNA of the CDR3: TGTGCAAGTCGTCTCAGACTAGCGGGGGGGCTACCGCTCTACAATGAGCAGTTCTTC.

The chain uses TRBV9 and TRBJ1-1; the D gene is possibly TRBD1 (6 bases). The germline gives CDR1 SGDLS, CDR2 YYNGEE. The CDR3 runs to 16 residues. Trimming removed 0 bases from V and 2 bases from J, with 14 bases in between. In DNA form, the CDR3 reads TGTGCCAGCAGCGTAGGGGACACAGGATTAAACACTGAAGCTTTCTTT. Protein: CASSVGDTGLNTEAFF.

This chain joins TRBV7-8 and TRBJ1-5, with a possible D match to TRBD1 (5 bases). Germline CDR1 and CDR2: SGHVS and FQNEAQ. Trimming left V 6 bases short and J 3 bases short, with 15 bases between. CDR3 length: 15 residues. CDR3 in amino acids: CASRQVADTNQPQHF. The CDR3 nucleotides are TGTGCCAGCAGGCAGGTGGCGGACACCAATCAGCCCCAGCATTTT.

This clone was observed once. The chain combines TRBV1 with TRBJ2-2; TRBD2, the table's D call, was not compared with the DNA. TRBV1 is flagged as a pseudogene. The CDR3 extends over 13 amino acids. The CDR3 spells CTSRPGLAGELFF. CDR3 coding DNA: TGCACCAGCAGACCGGGACTAGCCGGGGAGCTGTTTTTT.

V gene TRBV5-1 combines with J gene TRBJ2-5, with D hard to call. The ends were cut back, 1 base at V and 5 bases at J, with 3 bases in the middle. Germline V gives CDR1 SGHRS, CDR2 YFSETQ. The CDR3 runs to 11 residues. The CDR3 coding sequence is TGCGCCAGCAGCTTGCAGGAGACCCAGTACTTC. Its protein is CASSLQETQYF.

The chain joins TRBV5-1 to TRBJ1-1; maybe TRBD1 (5 bases). CDR1 SGHRS and CDR2 YFSETQ come from the germline V gene. The CDR3 extends over 14 amino acids. V was trimmed by 1 base and J by 5 bases, leaving 12 bases between them. The CDR3 protein is CASSLWGGETEAFF. For the CDR3, the DNA is TGCGCCAGCAGCTTGTGGGGGGGAGAGACTGAAGCTTTCTTT.

J is TRBJ1-1 and V is TRBV18; no clear D gene. The CDR3 loop spans 17 amino acids. With 1 base removed from V and 1 base from J, the gap between germline ends came to 16 bases. Germline V gene lookup returns CDR1 KGHSH and CDR2 LQKENI. CDR3 DNA sequence: TGTGCCAGCTCACCACTCCTACTAACTGGACCGAACACTGAAGCTTTCTTT. It encodes CASSPLLLTGPNTEAFF.

In its sample, this clone was seen once. The chain uses TRBV5-1 and TRBJ2-5; 7 positions agree with TRBD2. Germline trimming cut 0 bases from V and 2 bases from J; bases unmatched to any gene: 7. CDR3 length: 16 residues. Germline CDR1 SGHRS, CDR2 YFSETQ. The CDR3 region is CASSLGPLAGQETQYF. The CDR3 DNA reads as TGCGCCAGCAGCTTGGGGCCCTTAGCGGGTCAAGAGACCCAGTACTTC.

The chain has TRBV11-3 and TRBJ2-3, with TRBD2 identical over 8 bases. The V gene end was trimmed by 1 base and the J gene end by 4 bases; junction bases not matched to a gene: 10. The CDR3 runs to 17 residues. CDR1 and CDR2 from the germline V gene are SGHNT and YENEEA. Here the CDR3 DNA reads TGTGCCAGCAGCTTAGGGATAGCGGGGCCGAGGCCAGATACGCAGTATTTT. Translating gives CASSLGIAGPRPDTQYF.

This CDR3 reads CASSPGTTRGEGGVAKNIQYF. The CDR3 DNA reads as TGTGCCAGCAGTCCTGGAACTACGAGGGGCGAGGGGGGGGTAGCCAAAAACATTCAGTACTTC. V gene TRBV27 combines with J gene TRBJ2-4; tentative D call: TRBD2 (7 bases). The V and J ends lost 5 bases and 0 bases respectively, with 29 bases between them. CDR3 length: 21 amino acids. Germline loops: CDR1 MNHEY, CDR2 SMNVEV (reference sequence).

This chain's CDR3 is CASSQDRAGVGTQYF. The CDR3 DNA follows: TGTGCCAGCAGCCAAGATCGAGCGGGGGTGGGTACGCAGTATTTT. The chain uses TRBV4-2 and TRBJ2-3; 8 bases fit TRBD2. Losses at the gene ends were 0 bases for V and 8 bases for J; bases not matched to a gene: 7. The CDR3 has 15 amino acids. Germline V CDR1 and CDR2: LGHNA, YNFKEQ.

The CDR3 DNA is TGCAGCGCTGGAGATCCGGATGGCTACACCTTC. This encodes CSAGDPDGYTF. This sequence joins TRBV29-1 and TRBJ1-2; no clear D. V was trimmed by 7 bases and J by 6 bases, leaving 12 bases between them. This CDR3 contains 11 residues. The V gene's germline CDR1 is SQVTM and CDR2 ANQGSEA.

The DNA of the CDR3 is TGTGCCAGTGGGAACCGACAGAACACTGAAGCTTTCTTT. It is translated as CASGNRQNTEAFF. V usage is TRBV6-6 and J usage is TRBJ1-1, with D hard to call. The CDR3 has 13 amino acids. CDR1 is MNHNY and CDR2 is SVGAGI in the germline V gene (reference sequence). Trimming cost V 9 bases and J 1 base, with 12 bases left between them.

This sequence joins TRBV18 and TRBJ1-5, with a weak D call TRBD1 (6 bases). Germline V CDR1 and CDR2: KGHSH, LQKENI. The CDR3 is 14 amino acids. V shed 3 bases and J shed 5 bases, with 11 bases lying between them. CDR3 residues: CASSPGGADQPQHF. The CDR3 DNA is TGTGCCAGCTCACCGGGGGGGGCTGATCAGCCCCAGCATTTT.

The CDR3 nucleotides are TGTGCCACATCAACCGGGACAGGGGCGGATACGCAGTATTTT. It is translated as CATSTGTGADTQYF. The chain couples TRBV10-3 to TRBJ2-3, with 10 nucleotides matching TRBD1. Germline CDR1 ENHRY, CDR2 SYGVKD. Trimming cost V 10 bases and J 6 bases; bases outside gene matches: 10. CDR3 length equals 14 residues.

This clone was recorded once. The rearrangement links TRBV5-6 to TRBJ1-1; D might be TRBD1 (6 bases). Germline lookup yields CDR1 SGHDT and CDR2 YYEEEE. V was shortened by 4 bases and J by 5 bases, with 15 bases between the two germline ends. CDR3 size: 14 residues. CDR3 sequence reads: CASSLERGRTEAFF. The CDR3 DNA reads TGTGCCAGCAGCCTAGAGAGGGGGAGGACTGAAGCTTTCTTT. Combining the CDR3 with reference TRBV5-6 and TRBJ1-1 gives the whole variable domain DAGVTQSPTHLIKTRGQQVTLRCSPKSGHDTVSWYQQALGQGPQFIFQYYEEEERQRGNFPDRFSGHQFPNYSSELNVNALLLGDSALYLCASSLERGRTEAFFGQGTRLTVV.